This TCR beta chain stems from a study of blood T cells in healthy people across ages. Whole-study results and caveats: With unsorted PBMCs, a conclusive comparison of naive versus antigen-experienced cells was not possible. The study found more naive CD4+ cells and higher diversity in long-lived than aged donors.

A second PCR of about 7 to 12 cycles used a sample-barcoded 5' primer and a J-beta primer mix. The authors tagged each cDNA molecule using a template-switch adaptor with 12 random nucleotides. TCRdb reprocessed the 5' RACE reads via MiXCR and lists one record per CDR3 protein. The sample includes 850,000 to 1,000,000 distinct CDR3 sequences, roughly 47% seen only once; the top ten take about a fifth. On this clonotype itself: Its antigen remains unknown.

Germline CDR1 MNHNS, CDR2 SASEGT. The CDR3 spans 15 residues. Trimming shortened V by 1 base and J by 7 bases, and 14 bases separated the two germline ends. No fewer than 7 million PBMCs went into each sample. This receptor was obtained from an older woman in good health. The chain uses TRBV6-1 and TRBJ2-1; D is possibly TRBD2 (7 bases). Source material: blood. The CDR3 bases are TGTGCCAGCAGTGAAGTGGGGGGGCTCGGTAATGAGCAGTTCTTC. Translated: CASSEVGGLGNEQFF.